This T cell receptor (beta chain) came from a study of T cell repertoires in cytomegalovirus infection (dated by TCRdb to between 2018 and 2020). About the study as a whole: Recently identified HLA-C-restricted CMV epitopes, whose presentation resists viral immunomodulation, were targeted by peptide stimulations together with well-studied HLA-B-restricted epitopes. Because public TCR beta signatures pointed to carriage of CMV infection together with the matching HLA type, the HLA type of each donor mattered for the analysis. Study-level results and caveats: In both this cohort and an independent roughly 350-donor cohort, the cumulative frequency of public TCR beta family members distinguished carriers of CMV infection plus the relevant HLA type. The ex vivo response was dominated by HLA-C-restricted CMV-specific TCR beta clonotypes, which also provided the single most frequent clonotype in two of eight donors.

V is cut by 2 bases and J by 0 bases, and the space between the germline ends is 8 bases. The germline V gene supplies CDR1 WSHSY and CDR2 SAAADI. Measured from the cysteine to the phenylalanine, the CDR3 is 15 residues long. Just CDR3 DNA is preserved here, 45 bases in frame from base 1. The sequencer listed for this sample is Illumina HiSeq 1500. The public reads were run again by TCRdb, first through fastp at Q25 and then through MiXCR, and only productive beta chains were kept. Each entry is one CDR3 protein sequence, shown with its most common DNA and genes. Across this sample there are some 320,000 distinct CDR3 sequences, with about 28% seen only once. Jointly, the top ten make up roughly 20% of the sample. This clonotype was seen a handful of times. What this receptor recognizes is not known. Base qualities are missing; no much larger clone stands one base away. The treatment or condition label on this specimen signifies: in vitro stimulation with specific CMV peptide epitopes to enrich CMV-specific T cells.

The receptor chain draws on TRBV10-2 and TRBJ1-5, with the D gene too uncertain to name. Sequenced material: cultured PBMCs, taken from culture after CMV antigen stimulation. The receptor comes from a human donor in good health (CMV status not recorded). Some clones in this sample may be carry-over from other donors' samples. The nucleotide sequence reads TGCGCCAGCAGTGAGCAGGCCAATAGCAATCAGCCCCAGCATTTT. This is translated as CASSEQANSNQPQHF.